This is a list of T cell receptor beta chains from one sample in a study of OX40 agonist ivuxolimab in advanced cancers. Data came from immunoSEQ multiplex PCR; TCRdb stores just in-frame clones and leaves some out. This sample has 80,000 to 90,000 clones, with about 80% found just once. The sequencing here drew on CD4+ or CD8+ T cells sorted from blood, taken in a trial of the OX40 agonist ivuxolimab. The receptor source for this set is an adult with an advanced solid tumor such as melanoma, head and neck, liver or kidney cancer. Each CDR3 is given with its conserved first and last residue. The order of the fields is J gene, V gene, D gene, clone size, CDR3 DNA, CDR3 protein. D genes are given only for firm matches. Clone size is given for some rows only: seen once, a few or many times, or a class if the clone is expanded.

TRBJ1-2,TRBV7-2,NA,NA,TGTGCCAGCAGCTTTGCCAGGGACTATGGCTACACCTTC,CASSFARDYGYTF
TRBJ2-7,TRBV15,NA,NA,TGTGCCACCAGCAGAGATTTACTAGGCCCCGGGGACGAGCAGTACTTC,CATSRDLLGPGDEQYF
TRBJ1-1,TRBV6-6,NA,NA,TGTGCCAGCAGTTACGATCCCAGACAGAACACTGAAGCTTTCTTT,CASSYDPRQNTEAFF
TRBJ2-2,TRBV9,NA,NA,TGTGCCAGCAGCGTAGCTACAGGGTCGGGCACCGGGGAGCTGTTTTTT,CASSVATGSGTGELFF
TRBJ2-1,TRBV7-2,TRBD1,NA,TGTGCCAGCAGCATCCTCAGGGGGCGGGGTAATGAGCAGTTCTTC,CASSILRGRGNEQFF
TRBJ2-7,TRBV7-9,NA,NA,TGTGCCAGCAGCTCAGGGGGCCGGACTAGCTACGAGCAGTACTTC,CASSSGGRTSYEQYF
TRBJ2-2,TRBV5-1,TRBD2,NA,TGCGCCAGCAGCTTTGCGGGGGGGCGACAAACCGGGGAGCTGTTTTTT,CASSFAGGRQTGELFF
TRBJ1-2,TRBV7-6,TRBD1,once,TGTGCCAGCAGCTCCCCGGACAGGGGAGGCGGCTACACCTTC,CASSSPDRGGGYTF
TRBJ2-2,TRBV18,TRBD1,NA,TGTGCCAGCTCACCACTCGGGACAGGGGTGTTCACCGGGGAGCTGTTTTTT,CASSPLGTGVFTGELFF
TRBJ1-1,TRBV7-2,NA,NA,TGTGCCAGCAGCTTAGATGGGGGGAACACTGAAGCTTTCTTT,CASSLDGGNTEAFF
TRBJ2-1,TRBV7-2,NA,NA,TGTGCCAGCAGCTTAGGACAGCGGCTAAATGAGCAGTTCTTC,CASSLGQRLNEQFF
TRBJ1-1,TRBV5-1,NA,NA,TGCGCCAGCAGCCTCCGGACAGACAGGACTGAAGCTTTCTTT,CASSLRTDRTEAFF
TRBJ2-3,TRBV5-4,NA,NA,TGTGCCAGCAGCTTGGATAGAGATACGCAGTATTTT,CASSLDRDTQYF
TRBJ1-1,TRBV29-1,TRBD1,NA,TGCAGCGTTTCAGGGGGAGGAACTGAAGCTTTCTTT,CSVSGGGTEAFF
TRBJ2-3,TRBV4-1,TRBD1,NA,TGCGCCAGCAGCCGAATGACAGGGGATACGCAGTATTTT,CASSRMTGDTQYF
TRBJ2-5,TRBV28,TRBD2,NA,TGTGCCAGCAGTTTGGGGGGGAATATAGCGGAGACCCAGTACTTC,CASSLGGNIAETQYF
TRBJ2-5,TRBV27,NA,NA,TGTGCCAGCAGTCCCCGGCTGCAAGAGACCCAGTACTTC,CASSPRLQETQYF
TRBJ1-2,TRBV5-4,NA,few,TGTGCCAGCAGCGCGGACAGCTATGGCTACACCTTC,CASSADSYGYTF
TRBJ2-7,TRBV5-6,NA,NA,TGTGCCAGCAGCCCTGACGTAAGCTCCTACGAGCAGTACTTC,CASSPDVSSYEQYF
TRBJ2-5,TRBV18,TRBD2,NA,TGTGCCAGCTCACCCCCCGGGACTAGCGATCCAGAGACCCAGTACTTC,CASSPPGTSDPETQYF
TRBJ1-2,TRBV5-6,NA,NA,TGTGCCAGCCGGGACACCCTGACTAACTATGGCTACACCTTC,CASRDTLTNYGYTF
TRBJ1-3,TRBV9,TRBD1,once,TGTGCCAGCAGCGCGGACAGGGCAGACACCATATATTTT,CASSADRADTIYF
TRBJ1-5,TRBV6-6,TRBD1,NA,TGTGCCAGCAGTCTTGACAGGGGAGCGGGGCCCCAGCATTTT,CASSLDRGAGPQHF
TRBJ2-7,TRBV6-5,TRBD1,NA,TGTGCCAGCACTCAGGGGACAGAGTCCTACGAGCAGTACTTC,CASTQGTESYEQYF
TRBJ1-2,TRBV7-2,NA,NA,TGTGCCAGCAGCTTAGCGACGGTCGGGGGGAACTATGGCTACACCTTC,CASSLATVGGNYGYTF
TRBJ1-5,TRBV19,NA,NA,TGTGCCAGTAGCGTGGGCCCAAATCAGCCCCAGCATTTT,CASSVGPNQPQHF
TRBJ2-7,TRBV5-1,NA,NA,TGCGCCAGCAGCCCCAGGATCTCCTACGAGCAGTACTTC,CASSPRISYEQYF
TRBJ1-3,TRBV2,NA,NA,TGTGCCAGCAGTGTCAGACAGGCCTCTGGAAACACCATATATTTT,CASSVRQASGNTIYF
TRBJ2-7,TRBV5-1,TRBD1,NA,TGCGCCAGCAGGTACAGCGGACAGGACGAGCAGTACTTC,CASRYSGQDEQYF
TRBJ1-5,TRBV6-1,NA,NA,TGTGCCAGCCAAAAGACAGGTGTCGCCAATCAGCCCCAGCATTTT,CASQKTGVANQPQHF
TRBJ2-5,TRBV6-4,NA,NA,TGTGCCAGCAGTGACTTGAGGGACGGAGAGACCCAGTACTTC,CASSDLRDGETQYF
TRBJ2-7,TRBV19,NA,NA,TGTGCCAGTAGTATAGCGGGGGAGCAGTACTTC,CASSIAGEQYF
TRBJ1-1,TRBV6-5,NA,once,TGTGCCAGCAGTTACCCACAACAGGGTGGGGACACTGAAGCTTTCTTT,CASSYPQQGGDTEAFF
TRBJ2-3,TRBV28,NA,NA,TGTGCCAGCAGTTTGCCCAGACAGTACGGCACAGATACGCAGTATTTT,CASSLPRQYGTDTQYF